The T cell receptor (beta chain) under discussion was sequenced for a study of cytomegalovirus exposure and HLA in healthy donors. Background on the study: The 120 or so validation repertoires, a later analysis reported, used the same platform as the approximately 630 first-cohort repertoires. Study findings and constraints: It was confirmed in vitro that three of the CMV-associated chains were specific for CMV antigens. Rarity held for most TCR sequences, but there were some public TCRs that occurred in many donors.

Donors came from a validation cohort of over a hundred subjects, distinct from the first 666-subject cohort. Method: immunoSEQ multiplex PCR; TCRdb's copy keeps in-frame clones and lacks some. The sample gives about 130,000 clones, 75% to 90% of which show up once; around 1.2% is in the top ten. Regarding this clone: Its specificity is unknown.

Trimming stripped 1 base from V and 3 bases from J, with 10 bases between. CDR3 length: 14 amino acids. Looked up from germline, CDR1 is GTSNPN and CDR2 is SVGIG (reference sequence). The chain recombines TRBV30 with TRBJ2-1; possibly TRBD2 for D (6 bases). The origin of this receptor is a woman between 18 and 29 years old in good health and CMV-seronegative. The sequenced sample was PBMCs. The CDR3 DNA reads TGTGCCTGGAGTGGAGGACTACACTACAATGAGCAGTTCTTC. Its translation is CAWSGGLHYNEQFF.